This T cell receptor beta chain was sequenced in a study of blood T cell repertoires in COVID-19. As for the study in general: PBMCs, B-cell-depleted T cells, or T cells were the source of the cDNA or gDNA that made up the material.

The protocol was immunoSEQ multiplex PCR, while the TCRdb copy is restricted to in-frame clones and leaves out a portion. This table has 200,000 to 250,000 clones, 82% appearing once. Study members were between about 18 and 95 years old and lived in some 26 US regions. Cohort 3 recovered donors had two negative PCRs, clearance, or symptom resolution. This CDR3 has 17 amino acids. The V and J ends lost 1 base and 4 bases respectively, with 16 bases between them. The V gene's germline CDR1 is LGHNA and CDR2 YNFKEQ. Material for sequencing was PBMCs or T cells enriched from blood (not recorded which). This chain joins TRBV4-2 and TRBJ2-2; weak D call: TRBD1 (5 bases). The sequence was collected from a woman aged 55 to 70 who had recovered from COVID-19. CDR3 coding DNA: TGTGCCAGCAGCCAAGTGGGGCAGCCACCGTTCACCGGGGAGCTGTTTTTT. Translation gives CASSQVGQPPFTGELFF.